Listed below are T cell receptor beta chains from one sample, sequenced in a study of read filtering for tumor transcriptome and immune sequencing. TCRdb reprocessed the reads with MiXCR, giving one entry per CDR3 protein. The sample records some 40,000 distinct CDR3 sequences, more than 13% being singletons. Sequencing was performed on a population of CD138-negative cells sorted from bone marrow. The receptors derive from a donor aged 40 or over with multiple myeloma. Both conserved end residues are part of each CDR3. A D gene is named only where the DNA matches it firmly.

V gene: TRBV5-1; J gene: TRBJ2-5; D gene: .; CDR3 protein: CASSPKAGPGETQYF
V gene: TRBV20-1; J gene: TRBJ2-7; D gene: TRBD2; CDR3 protein: CSGWTSGTSEQYF
V gene: TRBV5-1; J gene: TRBJ2-7; D gene: .; CDR3 protein: CARSLQGEQYF
V gene: TRBV7-2; J gene: TRBJ1-2; D gene: .; CDR3 protein: CASSLVQNYGYAF
V gene: TRBV11-1; J gene: TRBJ2-1; D gene: .; CDR3 protein: CASSPRDPLNEQFF
V gene: TRBV29-1; J gene: TRBJ1-2; D gene: TRBD1; CDR3 protein: CSVYTGAPDYGYTF
V gene: TRBV25-1; J gene: TRBJ2-1; D gene: .; CDR3 protein: CASRGQSANEQFF
V gene: TRBV28; J gene: TRBJ2-3; D gene: .; CDR3 protein: CASSSPGLPDTQYF
V gene: TRBV6-2/TRBV6-3; J gene: TRBJ2-3; D gene: .; CDR3 protein: CASSQGHKNTQYF
V gene: TRBV20-1; J gene: TRBJ2-7; D gene: TRBD1; CDR3 protein: CSARHTGGSYEQYF
V gene: TRBV12-3/TRBV12-4; J gene: TRBJ1-5; D gene: .; CDR3 protein: CASSQQRNQPQHF
V gene: TRBV20-1; J gene: TRBJ2-5; D gene: TRBD2; CDR3 protein: CSASSGRPQETQYF
V gene: TRBV29-1; J gene: TRBJ2-3; D gene: TRBD1; CDR3 protein: CSVQPGQGAPGATDTQYF
V gene: TRBV5-1; J gene: TRBJ1-1; D gene: .; CDR3 protein: CASSGLTENTEAFF
V gene: TRBV18; J gene: TRBJ2-5; D gene: .; CDR3 protein: CASSPQMKEETQYF
V gene: TRBV28; J gene: TRBJ2-5; D gene: .; CDR3 protein: CASRGYQETQYF
V gene: TRBV25-1; J gene: TRBJ2-6; D gene: .; CDR3 protein: CASSEPTGGRETELPGANVLTF
V gene: TRBV5-1; J gene: TRBJ1-4; D gene: TRBD1; CDR3 protein: CASSTGQGWTNEKLFF
V gene: TRBV10-3; J gene: TRBJ2-1; D gene: TRBD2; CDR3 protein: CAISESAPTSDTYNEQFF
V gene: TRBV10-3; J gene: TRBJ1-5; D gene: .; CDR3 protein: CATRGGSNQPQHF
V gene: TRBV11-2; J gene: TRBJ1-4; D gene: TRBD1; CDR3 protein: CASSFAGGYEKLFF
V gene: TRBV25-1; J gene: TRBJ2-2; D gene: TRBD1; CDR3 protein: CASSEWTGGGTGELFF
V gene: TRBV19; J gene: TRBJ1-4; D gene: .; CDR3 protein: CASSSTGVLEKLFF
V gene: TRBV20-1; J gene: TRBJ2-3; D gene: TRBD2; CDR3 protein: CSARFPSGGAGTQYF
V gene: TRBV15; J gene: TRBJ2-3; D gene: .; CDR3 protein: CATSRVADTQYF
V gene: TRBV6-1; J gene: TRBJ2-1; D gene: TRBD2; CDR3 protein: CASRGTSGMNEQFF
V gene: TRBV6-1; J gene: TRBJ2-1; D gene: TRBD2; CDR3 protein: CASSRAGGRDEQFF
V gene: TRBV29-1; J gene: TRBJ2-4; D gene: TRBD1; CDR3 protein: CSVVRQGHIQYF
V gene: TRBV11-3; J gene: TRBJ1-2; D gene: .; CDR3 protein: CASSLEVDPSYGYTF
V gene: TRBV4-2; J gene: TRBJ2-2; D gene: .; CDR3 protein: CASSQDWVRTNTGELFF
V gene: TRBV7-2; J gene: TRBJ2-3; D gene: TRBD2; CDR3 protein: CASSPSRGGDTQYF
V gene: TRBV4-2; J gene: TRBJ2-5; D gene: .; CDR3 protein: CASSQDGARGQETQYF
V gene: TRBV7-9; J gene: TRBJ2-3; D gene: .; CDR3 protein: CASSLVRPDTQYF
V gene: TRBV27; J gene: TRBJ2-3; D gene: .; CDR3 protein: CASSPFDTDTQYF
V gene: TRBV28; J gene: TRBJ2-1; D gene: TRBD1; CDR3 protein: CASSTRQGFYNEQFF
V gene: TRBV25-1; J gene: TRBJ1-4; D gene: TRBD1; CDR3 protein: CASRGDRPQKLFF
V gene: TRBV6-1; J gene: TRBJ2-1; D gene: TRBD1; CDR3 protein: CASSQIPGQKGDEQFF
V gene: TRBV7-9; J gene: TRBJ2-7; D gene: .; CDR3 protein: CASAVGGEQYF
V gene: TRBV18; J gene: TRBJ2-1; D gene: .; CDR3 protein: CASSPPVTYNEQFF
V gene: TRBV7-2; J gene: TRBJ1-1; D gene: .; CDR3 protein: CASSLEGWVTEAFF
V gene: TRBV18; J gene: TRBJ2-1; D gene: .; CDR3 protein: CASPSPGYNEQLF
V gene: TRBV11-2; J gene: TRBJ2-3; D gene: TRBD1; CDR3 protein: CASSSGQFTDTQYF
V gene: TRBV5-1; J gene: TRBJ2-1; D gene: TRBD1; CDR3 protein: CASSSGQSSYNEQFF
V gene: TRBV7-8; J gene: TRBJ2-2; D gene: .; CDR3 protein: CASSLFALALVPGELFF
V gene: TRBV5-1; J gene: TRBJ2-6; D gene: TRBD1; CDR3 protein: CASSSGQGLTGANVLTF
V gene: TRBV5-6; J gene: TRBJ2-1; D gene: .; CDR3 protein: CASSKAGLAPNEQFF
V gene: TRBV14; J gene: TRBJ2-1; D gene: .; CDR3 protein: CASSQDRGRVYNEQFF
V gene: TRBV5-4; J gene: TRBJ2-7; D gene: TRBD1; CDR3 protein: CASSLGRDTGGSYEQYF
V gene: TRBV5-6; J gene: TRBJ1-3; D gene: .; CDR3 protein: CASSLTGRSGNTIYF
V gene: TRBV15; J gene: TRBJ2-3; D gene: .; CDR3 protein: CATSTEEGDTQYF
V gene: TRBV20-1; J gene: TRBJ2-1; D gene: TRBD2; CDR3 protein: CSARDGGGDYNEQFF
V gene: TRBV15; J gene: TRBJ2-1; D gene: TRBD2; CDR3 protein: CATSGYPSGSPYNEQFF
V gene: TRBV20-1; J gene: TRBJ2-1; D gene: TRBD2; CDR3 protein: CSARDRRTSGATNEQFF
V gene: TRBV7-3; J gene: TRBJ2-7; D gene: .; CDR3 protein: CASSSLLGQEQYF
V gene: TRBV19; J gene: TRBJ2-3; D gene: TRBD2; CDR3 protein: CASSMERGPTDTQYF